The rows below give T cell receptor beta chains drawn from one sample of a study of blood T cell repertoires in COVID-19. The repertoire was sequenced with immunoSEQ multiplex PCR; TCRdb's copy has only in-frame clones and lacks some. The sample carries more than 150,000 clones, around 81% recorded once. The sequenced material came from peripheral blood. The source of these receptors is a woman of 80 years or more with COVID-19, enrolled during active disease. Both conserved end residues are part of each CDR3. The D gene is left open where the match is weak. Clone size is not always given. Where it is, it says once, few, many or a class for expanded clones.

V,D,length,size,J,DNA,CDR3
TRBV5-1,.,15,.,TRBJ2-2,TGCGCCAGCAGCTTTATGACAGGTGACACCGGGGAGCTGTTTTTT,CASSFMTGDTGELFF
TRBV11-2,.,17,.,TRBJ1-1,TGTGCCAGCAGCTTAGCCCTGGCGGGGGGCAAGGGCACTGAAGCTTTCTTT,CASSLALAGGKGTEAFF
TRBV7-2,TRBD1,14,.,TRBJ1-6,TGTGCCAGCAGCTCGAGACAGGGACTCTCACCCCTCCACTTT,CASSSRQGLSPLHF
TRBV27,.,18,once,TRBJ2-3,TGTGCCAGCAGTTTATCGGCCCCGACAGGGACTAGCACAGATACGCAGTATTTT,CASSLSAPTGTSTDTQYF
TRBV7-2,.,16,.,TRBJ2-5,TGTGCCAGCAGCGGAAGAATGAGGGGGGGCTGGGAGACCCAGTACTTC,CASSGRMRGGWETQYF
TRBV27,TRBD2,15,.,TRBJ2-1,TGTGCCAGCAGTTTTCTAGCGGGGGGGCCGGGTGAGCAGTTCTTC,CASSFLAGGPGEQFF
TRBV29-1,TRBD2,13,.,TRBJ2-1,TGCAGCGTCGGACTAGCGGGAGGGTTTGAGCAGTTCTTC,CSVGLAGGFEQFF
TRBV3-1/TRBV3-2,.,17,.,TRBJ2-7,TGTGCCAGCAGCCGCCGAAGGGACACCAAATTCCACTACGAGCAGTACTTC,CASSRRRDTKFHYEQYF
TRBV7-9,.,16,.,TRBJ2-2,TGTGCCAGCGGTGGGTGGCGGGATCGGGACACCGGGGAGCTGTTTTTT,CASGGWRDRDTGELFF
TRBV7-8,TRBD1,14,few,TRBJ1-2,TGTGCCAGCAGCTTCCGGGACAGTTCCTATGGCTACACCTTC,CASSFRDSSYGYTF
TRBV9,TRBD1,15,.,TRBJ1-2,TGTGCCAGCAGCGTTGCCGGGACAGGGGTCTATGGCTACACCTTC,CASSVAGTGVYGYTF
TRBV27,TRBD1,16,.,TRBJ1-1,TGTGCCAGCAGTCCCTCACCGGGACAGAGGAACACTGAAGCTTTCTTT,CASSPSPGQRNTEAFF
TRBV2,TRBD1,15,few,TRBJ1-1,TGTGCCAGCAGTGGAGGCCAGGGGGGAAACACTGAAGCTTTCTTT,CASSGGQGGNTEAFF
TRBV6-5,TRBD2,14,.,TRBJ2-7,TGTGCCAGTGAAACTAGCGGGGCCTTCGACGAGCAGTACTTC,CASETSGAFDEQYF
TRBV5-6,.,13,.,TRBJ2-7,TGTGCCAGCAGCTTGAGCAGGACCTACGAGCAGTACTTC,CASSLSRTYEQYF
TRBV4-2,.,15,few,TRBJ1-6,TGTGCCAGCAGCCAAGAACCAGGGGCTAATTCACCCCTCCACTTT,CASSQEPGANSPLHF
TRBV6-5,.,12,.,TRBJ2-5,TGTGCCAGCACAGGGGCCGGGGAGACCCAGTACTTC,CASTGAGETQYF
TRBV5-1,TRBD2,16,once,TRBJ2-3,TGCGCCAGCAGCTACCGACTAGCGGGGAGAACAGATACGCAGTATTTT,CASSYRLAGRTDTQYF
TRBV5-5,TRBD2,14,.,TRBJ2-7,TGTGCCAGCAGCTTGACTAGCGGGTCCTACGAGCAGTACTTC,CASSLTSGSYEQYF
TRBV19,.,15,.,TRBJ2-3,TGTGCCAGTAGTATTGGGTCAGACAACACAGATACGCAGTATTTT,CASSIGSDNTDTQYF